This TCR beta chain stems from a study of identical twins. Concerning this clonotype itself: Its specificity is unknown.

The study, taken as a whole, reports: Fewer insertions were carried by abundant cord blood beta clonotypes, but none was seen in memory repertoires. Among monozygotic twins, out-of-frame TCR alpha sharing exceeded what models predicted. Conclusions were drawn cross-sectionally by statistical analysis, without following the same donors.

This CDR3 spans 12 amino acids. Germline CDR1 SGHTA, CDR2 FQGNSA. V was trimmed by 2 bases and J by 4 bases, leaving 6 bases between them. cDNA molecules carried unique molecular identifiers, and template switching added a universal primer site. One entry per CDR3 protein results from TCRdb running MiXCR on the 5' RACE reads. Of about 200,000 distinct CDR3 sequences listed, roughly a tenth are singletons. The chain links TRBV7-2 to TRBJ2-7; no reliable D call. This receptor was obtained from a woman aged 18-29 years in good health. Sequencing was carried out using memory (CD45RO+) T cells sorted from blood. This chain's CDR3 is CASSLYEYEQYF. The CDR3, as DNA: TGTGCCAGCAGCTTATACGAGTACGAGCAGTACTTC.